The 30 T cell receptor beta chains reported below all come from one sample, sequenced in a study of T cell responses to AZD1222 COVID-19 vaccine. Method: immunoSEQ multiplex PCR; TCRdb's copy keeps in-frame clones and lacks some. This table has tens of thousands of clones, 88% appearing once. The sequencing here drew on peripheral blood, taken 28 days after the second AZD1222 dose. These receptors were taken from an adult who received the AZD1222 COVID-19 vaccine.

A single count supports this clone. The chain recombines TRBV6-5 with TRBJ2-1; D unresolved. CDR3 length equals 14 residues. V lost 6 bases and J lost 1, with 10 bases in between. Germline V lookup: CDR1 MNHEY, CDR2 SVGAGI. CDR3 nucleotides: TGTGCCAGCAGGAGCCCTGTTTCCTACAATGAGCAGTTCTTC. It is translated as CASRSPVSYNEQFF.

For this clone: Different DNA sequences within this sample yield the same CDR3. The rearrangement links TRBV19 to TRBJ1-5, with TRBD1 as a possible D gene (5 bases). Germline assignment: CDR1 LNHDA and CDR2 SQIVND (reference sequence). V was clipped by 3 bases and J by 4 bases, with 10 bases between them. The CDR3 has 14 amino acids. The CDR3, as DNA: TGTGCCAGTAGTATTGGGGGATCGAATCAGCCCCAGCATTTT. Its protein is CASSIGGSNQPQHF.

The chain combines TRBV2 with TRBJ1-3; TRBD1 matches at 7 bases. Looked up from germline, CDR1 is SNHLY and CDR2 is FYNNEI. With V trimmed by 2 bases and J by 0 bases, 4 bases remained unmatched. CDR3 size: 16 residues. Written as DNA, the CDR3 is TGTGCCAGCAGTGAACAGGGGGGCAACTCTGGAAACACCATATATTTT. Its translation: CASSEQGGNSGNTIYF.

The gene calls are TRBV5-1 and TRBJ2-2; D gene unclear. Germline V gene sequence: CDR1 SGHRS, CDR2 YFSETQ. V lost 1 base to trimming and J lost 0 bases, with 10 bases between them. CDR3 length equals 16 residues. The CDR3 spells CASSLNGPPNTGELFF. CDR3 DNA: TGCGCCAGCAGCTTGAACGGCCCCCCGAACACCGGGGAGCTGTTTTTT.

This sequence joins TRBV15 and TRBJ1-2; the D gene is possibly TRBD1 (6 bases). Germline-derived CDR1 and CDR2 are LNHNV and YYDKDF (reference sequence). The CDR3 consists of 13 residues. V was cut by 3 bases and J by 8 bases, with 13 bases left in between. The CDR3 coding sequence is TGTGCCACCAGCAGCGGGAGGGGGTACGGCTACACCTTC. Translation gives CATSSGRGYGYTF.

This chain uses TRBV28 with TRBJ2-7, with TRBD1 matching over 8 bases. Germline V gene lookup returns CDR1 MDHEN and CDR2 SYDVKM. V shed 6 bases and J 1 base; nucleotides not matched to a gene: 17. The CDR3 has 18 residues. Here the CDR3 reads CASRTNPRNRGASYEQYF. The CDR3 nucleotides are TGTGCCAGCAGAACAAACCCTCGGAACAGGGGGGCTTCCTACGAGCAGTACTTC.

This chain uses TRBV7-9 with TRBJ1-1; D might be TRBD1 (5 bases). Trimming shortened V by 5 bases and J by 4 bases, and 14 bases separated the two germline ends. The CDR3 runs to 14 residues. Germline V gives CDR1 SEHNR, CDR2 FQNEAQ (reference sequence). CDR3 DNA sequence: TGTGCCAGCAGCCCCCCCGCAGGGCTCACTGAAGCTTTCTTT. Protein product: CASSPPAGLTEAFF.

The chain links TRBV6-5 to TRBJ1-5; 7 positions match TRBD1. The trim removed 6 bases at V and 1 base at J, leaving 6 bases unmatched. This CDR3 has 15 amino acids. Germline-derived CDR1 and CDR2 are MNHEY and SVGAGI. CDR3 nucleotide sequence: TGTGCCAGCAGCTTAGGGGGCCCAAGCAATCAGCCCCAGCATTTT. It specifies CASSLGGPSNQPQHF.

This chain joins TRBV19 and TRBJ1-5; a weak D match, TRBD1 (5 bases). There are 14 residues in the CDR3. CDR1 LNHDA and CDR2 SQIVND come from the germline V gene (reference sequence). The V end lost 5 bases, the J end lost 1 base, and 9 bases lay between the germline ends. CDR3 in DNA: TGTGCCAGTAGTGTATGGGGGAGCAATCAGCCCCAGCATTTT. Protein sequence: CASSVWGSNQPQHF.

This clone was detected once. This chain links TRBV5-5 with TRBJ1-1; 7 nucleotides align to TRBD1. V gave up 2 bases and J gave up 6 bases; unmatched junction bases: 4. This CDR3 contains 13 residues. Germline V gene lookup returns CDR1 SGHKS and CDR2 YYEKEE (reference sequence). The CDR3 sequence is CASSFLGGAEAFF. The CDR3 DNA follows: TGTGCCAGCAGCTTTTTAGGGGGCGCTGAAGCTTTCTTT.

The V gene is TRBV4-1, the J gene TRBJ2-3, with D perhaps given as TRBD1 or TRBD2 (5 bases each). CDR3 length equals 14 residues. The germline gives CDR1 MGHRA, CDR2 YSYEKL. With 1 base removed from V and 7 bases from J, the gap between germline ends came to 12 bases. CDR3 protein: CASSQVLEGNTQYF. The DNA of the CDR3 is TGCGCCAGCAGCCAAGTTTTAGAGGGGAATACGCAGTATTTT.

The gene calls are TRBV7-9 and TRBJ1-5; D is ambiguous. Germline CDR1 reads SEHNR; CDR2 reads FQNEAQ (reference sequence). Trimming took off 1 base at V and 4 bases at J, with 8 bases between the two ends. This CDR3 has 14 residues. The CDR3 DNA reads TGTGCCAGCAGCTTAGAGGGAAGGAATCAGCCCCAGCATTTT. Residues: CASSLEGRNQPQHF.

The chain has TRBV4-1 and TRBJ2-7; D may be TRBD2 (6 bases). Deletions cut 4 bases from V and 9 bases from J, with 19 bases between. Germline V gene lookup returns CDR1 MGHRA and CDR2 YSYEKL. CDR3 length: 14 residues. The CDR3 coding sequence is TGCGCCAGCAGCCCCGGGCGGGACTCCTGGAGGCAGTACTTC. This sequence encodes CASSPGRDSWRQYF.

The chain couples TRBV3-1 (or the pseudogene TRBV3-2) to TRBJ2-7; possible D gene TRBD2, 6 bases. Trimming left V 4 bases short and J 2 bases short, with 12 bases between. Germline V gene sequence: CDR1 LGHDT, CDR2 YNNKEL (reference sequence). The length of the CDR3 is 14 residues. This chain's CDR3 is CASSLDGGTYEQYF. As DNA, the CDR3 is TGTGCCAGCAGCCTGGACGGGGGAACCTACGAGCAGTACTTC.

CDR3 loop: CASSVWLNTEAFF. The DNA for the CDR3 is TGCGCCAGCAGCGTCTGGCTGAACACTGAAGCTTTCTTT. The chain joins TRBV5-1 to TRBJ1-1; D uncertain. CDR1 and CDR2 (germline): SGHRS, YFSETQ. The CDR3 is 13 amino acids. V was pared by 4 bases and J by 0 bases, with 7 bases between.

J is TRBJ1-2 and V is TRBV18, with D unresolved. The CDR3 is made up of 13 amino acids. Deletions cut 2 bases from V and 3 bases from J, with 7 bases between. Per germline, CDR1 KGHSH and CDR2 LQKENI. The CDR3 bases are TGTGCCAGCTCACCATCCCGGGACTATGGCTACACCTTC. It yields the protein CASSPSRDYGYTF. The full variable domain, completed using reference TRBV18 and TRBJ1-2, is NAGVMQNPRHLVRRRGQEARLRCSPMKGHSHVYWYRQLPEEGLKFMVYLQKENIIDESGMPKERFSAEFPKEGPSILRIQQVVRGDSAAYFCASSPSRDYGYTFGSGTRLTVV.

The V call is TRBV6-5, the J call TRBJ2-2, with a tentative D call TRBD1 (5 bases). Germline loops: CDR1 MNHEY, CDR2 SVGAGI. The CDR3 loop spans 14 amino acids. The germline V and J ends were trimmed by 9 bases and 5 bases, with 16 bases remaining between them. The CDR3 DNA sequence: TGTGCCAGTCAAAAAGGCGCAGGGACCGGGGAGCTGTTTTTT. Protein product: CASQKGAGTGELFF.

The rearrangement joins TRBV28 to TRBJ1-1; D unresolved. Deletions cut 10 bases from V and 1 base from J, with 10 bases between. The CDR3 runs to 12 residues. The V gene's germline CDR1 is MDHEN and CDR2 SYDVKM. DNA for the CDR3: TGTGCCACCGGGAGGCAGAACACTGAAGCTTTCTTT. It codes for CATGRQNTEAFF.

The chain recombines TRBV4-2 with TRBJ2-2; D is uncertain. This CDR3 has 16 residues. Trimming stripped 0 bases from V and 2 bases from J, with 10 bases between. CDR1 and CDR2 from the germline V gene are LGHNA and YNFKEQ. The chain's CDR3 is CASSQEYVVNTGELFF. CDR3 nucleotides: TGTGCCAGCAGCCAAGAATATGTGGTAAACACCGGGGAGCTGTTTTTT.

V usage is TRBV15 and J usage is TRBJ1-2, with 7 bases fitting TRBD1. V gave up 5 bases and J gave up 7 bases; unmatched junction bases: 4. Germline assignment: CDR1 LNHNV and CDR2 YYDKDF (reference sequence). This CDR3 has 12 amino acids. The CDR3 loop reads CATSLDRRGYTF. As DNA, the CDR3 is TGTGCCACCAGCCTGGACAGGCGTGGCTACACCTTC.

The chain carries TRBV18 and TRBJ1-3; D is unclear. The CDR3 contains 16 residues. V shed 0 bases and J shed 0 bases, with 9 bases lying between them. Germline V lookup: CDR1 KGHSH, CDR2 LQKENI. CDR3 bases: TGTGCCAGCTCACCACCCTCCGGGAGCTCTGGAAACACCATATATTTT. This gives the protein CASSPPSGSSGNTIYF. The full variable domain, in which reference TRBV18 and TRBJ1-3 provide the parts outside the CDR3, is NAGVMQNPRHLVRRRGQEARLRCSPMKGHSHVYWYRQLPEEGLKFMVYLQKENIIDESGMPKERFSAEFPKEGPSILRIQQVVRGDSAAYFCASSPPSGSSGNTIYFGEGSWLTVV.

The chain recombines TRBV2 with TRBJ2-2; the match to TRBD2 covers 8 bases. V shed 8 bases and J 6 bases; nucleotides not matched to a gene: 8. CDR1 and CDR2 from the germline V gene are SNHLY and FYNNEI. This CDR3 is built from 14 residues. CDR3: CASGGGRSAGELFF. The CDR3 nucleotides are TGTGCCAGCGGCGGCGGGAGGAGTGCCGGGGAGCTGTTTTTT.

CDR3 sequence (DNA): TGTGCCAGCTCACCACCGTCTGGGAGCACCTACGAGCAGTACTTC. This translates into CASSPPSGSTYEQYF. This rearrangement joins TRBV18 to TRBJ2-7, with a possible D match to TRBD2 (5 bases). Germline-derived CDR1 and CDR2 are KGHSH and LQKENI. The germline V and J ends were trimmed by 0 bases and 2 bases, with 11 bases remaining between them. The CDR3 runs 15 residues.

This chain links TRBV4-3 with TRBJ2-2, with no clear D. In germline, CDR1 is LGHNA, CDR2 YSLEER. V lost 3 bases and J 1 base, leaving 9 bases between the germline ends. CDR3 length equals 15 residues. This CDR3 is CASSHEAGNTGELFF. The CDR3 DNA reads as TGCGCCAGCAGCCACGAGGCAGGGAACACCGGGGAGCTGTTTTTT.

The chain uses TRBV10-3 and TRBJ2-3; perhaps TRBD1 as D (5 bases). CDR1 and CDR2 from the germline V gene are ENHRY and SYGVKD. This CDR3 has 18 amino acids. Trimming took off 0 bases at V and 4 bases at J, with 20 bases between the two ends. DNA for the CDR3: TGTGCCATCAGTGAGTCGATAGGACAAACTGATACCCCAGATACGCAGTATTTT. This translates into CAISESIGQTDTPDTQYF.

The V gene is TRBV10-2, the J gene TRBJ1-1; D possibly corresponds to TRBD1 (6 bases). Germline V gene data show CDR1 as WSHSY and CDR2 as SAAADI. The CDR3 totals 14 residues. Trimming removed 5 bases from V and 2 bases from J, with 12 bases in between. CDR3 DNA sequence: TGCGCCAGCAGTTCAAACAGGGCAAACACTGAAGCTTTCTTT. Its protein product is CASSSNRANTEAFF.

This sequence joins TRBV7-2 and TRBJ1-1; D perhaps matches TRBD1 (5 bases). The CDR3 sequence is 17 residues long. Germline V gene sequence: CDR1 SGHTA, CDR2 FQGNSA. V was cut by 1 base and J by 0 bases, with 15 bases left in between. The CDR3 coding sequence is TGTGCCAGCAGCTTAGGGGGTCGGGGCAACTTGAACACTGAAGCTTTCTTT. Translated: CASSLGGRGNLNTEAFF.

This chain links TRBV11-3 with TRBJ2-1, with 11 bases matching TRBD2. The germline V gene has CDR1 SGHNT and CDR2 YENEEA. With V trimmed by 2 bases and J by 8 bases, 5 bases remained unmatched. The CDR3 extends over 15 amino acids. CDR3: CASSLRISGGDEQFF. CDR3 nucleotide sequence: TGTGCCAGCAGCTTAAGAATTAGCGGGGGGGATGAGCAGTTCTTC.

The CDR3 DNA reads TGCGCCATGACGACAGGGGGCGCATCTGGGGCCAACGTCCTGACTTTC. Protein product: CAMTTGGASGANVLTF. The rearrangement links TRBV10-1 to TRBJ2-6; 10 nucleotides line up with TRBD1. This CDR3 has 16 residues. The germline CDR1 and CDR2 sequences are WNHNN and SYGVQD (reference sequence). V shed 10 bases, J shed 1 base, and the junction held 7 bases outside the gene matches.

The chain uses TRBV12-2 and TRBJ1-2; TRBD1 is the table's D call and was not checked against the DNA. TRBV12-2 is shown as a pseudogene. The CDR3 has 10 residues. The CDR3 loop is CASRARGYTF. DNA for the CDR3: TGTGCAAGTCGCGCCAGGGGCTACACCTTC.